This TCR beta chain was recorded in a study of OX40 agonist ivuxolimab in advanced cancers. In the study overall: Ivuxolimab was delivered to patients intravenously every 2 weeks at doses spanning 0.01 to 10 mg/kg. With a range of roughly 20 to 80, age averaged approximately 60 years, and 70% to 85% were male. Findings of the study overall: Expanded peripheral T-cell antigen specificity went undetermined. Partly responding patients at 0.1-3.0 mg/kg showed some of the smallest clonal expansion.

The protocol was immunoSEQ multiplex PCR, while the TCRdb copy is restricted to in-frame clones and leaves out a portion. This sample has more than 80,000 clones, with roughly nine tenths found just once. The CDR3 extends over 16 amino acids. Trimming took off 2 bases at V and 6 bases at J, with 20 bases between the two ends. CDR1 and CDR2 from the germline V gene are KGHSH and LQKENI. This clone was recorded a few times. The antigen remains undetermined. The receptor comes from an adult with an advanced solid tumor such as melanoma, head and neck, liver or kidney cancer. The sample consisted of CD4+ or CD8+ T cells sorted from blood, taken in a trial of the OX40 agonist ivuxolimab. The chain links TRBV18 to TRBJ2-7; D unresolved. The CDR3: CASSPEGDPRMGEQYF. The CDR3 coding sequence is TGTGCCAGCTCACCAGAAGGAGACCCCCGGATGGGCGAGCAGTACTTC.